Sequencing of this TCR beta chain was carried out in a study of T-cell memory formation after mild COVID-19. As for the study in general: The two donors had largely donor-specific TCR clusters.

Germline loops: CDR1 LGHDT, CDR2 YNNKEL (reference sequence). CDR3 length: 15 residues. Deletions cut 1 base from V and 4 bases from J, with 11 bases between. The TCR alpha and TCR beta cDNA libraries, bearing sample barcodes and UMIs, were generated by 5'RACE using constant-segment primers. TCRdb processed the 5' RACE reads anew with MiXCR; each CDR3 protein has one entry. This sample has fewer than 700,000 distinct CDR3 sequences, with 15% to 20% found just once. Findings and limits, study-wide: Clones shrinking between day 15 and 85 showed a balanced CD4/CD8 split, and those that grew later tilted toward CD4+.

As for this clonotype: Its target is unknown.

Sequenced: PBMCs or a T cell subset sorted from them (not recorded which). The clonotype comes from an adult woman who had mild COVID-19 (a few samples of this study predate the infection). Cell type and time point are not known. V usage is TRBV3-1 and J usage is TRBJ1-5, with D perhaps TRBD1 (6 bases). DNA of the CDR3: TGTGCCAGCAGCCAAGGAGGACAGTTAAATCAGCCCCAGCATTTT. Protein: CASSQGGQLNQPQHF.